The clone carrying this T cell receptor (beta chain) was observed a few times. The CDR3 sequence is 16 residues long. J was trimmed by 5 bases and V by 5 bases; bases with no gene match: 10. These data belong to a study of T cell repertoires in cytomegalovirus infection. TCRdb re-analysed the reads in MiXCR, keeping a single row per CDR3 protein. The sample lists under 350,000 distinct CDR3 sequences; about 8.8% were seen once. Sequenced material: PBMCs. The chain couples TRBV12-3 or TRBV12-4 to TRBJ2-3; 10 bases line up with TRBD2. The sequence derives from a human donor in good health (CMV status not recorded). Some clones in this sample may be carry-over from other donors' samples. CDR3 in amino acids: CASSPRFSGGLDTQYF. The CDR3 coding sequence is TGTGCCAGCAGTCCCCGGTTTAGCGGGGGGTTAGATACGCAGTATTTT.